What follows describes a single TCR beta chain. Its specificity is unknown. The data belong to a study of shared clonotypes between healthy human individuals. Study-wide points: Naive subsets tended to show greater estimated richness than memory subsets.

V lost 1 base and J 4 bases, leaving 14 bases between the germline ends. This CDR3 has 15 amino acids. Germline V gene data show CDR1 as SGHRS and CDR2 as YFSETQ. Study processing details: Junction-only immunoSEQ data arrived without quality scores, meaning filtering differed. This table comes from immunoSEQ multiplex PCR, and its TCRdb copy is limited to in-frame clones, with some not included. V and J calls and clone size follow that table, whereas D and trimming were derived from the DNA. This sample has 1.6 million or so clones, with 95% to 97% found just once. CD4+ cells yielded CD45RA+ naive and CD45RA-negative memory subsets.

The sequenced material came from naive CD4+ T cells sorted from blood. Subset noted: CD45RA+ positively selected. The sequence was obtained from a man younger than 45 in good health. V gene TRBV5-1 combines with J gene TRBJ1-2; possible D gene TRBD1, 6 bases. The CDR3 loop is CASSLIEGGGYGYTF. DNA for the CDR3: TGCGCCAGCAGCTTGATTGAAGGGGGTGGCTATGGCTACACCTTC.